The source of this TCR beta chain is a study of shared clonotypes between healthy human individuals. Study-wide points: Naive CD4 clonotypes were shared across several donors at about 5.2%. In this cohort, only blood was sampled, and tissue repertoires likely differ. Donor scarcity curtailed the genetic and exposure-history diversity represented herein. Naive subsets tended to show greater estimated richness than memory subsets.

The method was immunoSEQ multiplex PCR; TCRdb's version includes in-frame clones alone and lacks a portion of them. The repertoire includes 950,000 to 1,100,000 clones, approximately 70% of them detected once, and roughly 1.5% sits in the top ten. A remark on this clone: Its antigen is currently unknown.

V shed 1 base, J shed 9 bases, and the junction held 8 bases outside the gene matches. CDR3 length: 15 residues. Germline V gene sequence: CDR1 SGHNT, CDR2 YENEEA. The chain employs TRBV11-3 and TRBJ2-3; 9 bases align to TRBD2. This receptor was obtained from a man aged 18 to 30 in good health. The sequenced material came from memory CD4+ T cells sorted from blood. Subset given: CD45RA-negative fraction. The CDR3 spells CASSLVAGAQGTQYF. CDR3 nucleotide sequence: TGTGCCAGCAGCTTAGTAGCGGGGGCCCAGGGGACGCAGTATTTT.